Sequencing of this T cell receptor beta chain was carried out in a study of T cells in localized non-small cell lung cancer. The assay was immunoSEQ multiplex PCR, and TCRdb's table has in-frame clones only and misses some. The sample holds 70,000 or so clones, approximately 84% seen once. In the case of this clone: Its antigen is not identified.

CDR3 size: 18 residues. Germline trimming cut 4 bases from V and 0 bases from J; bases unmatched to any gene: 3. The germline CDR1 and CDR2 sequences are SNHLY and FYNNEI. Notes on the study in general: A median about 56 of the top 100 tumor clones appeared in adjacent lung. Investigators sequenced only a single tumor region, leaving heterogeneity possible.

The source material was peripheral blood, sampled before any cancer treatment. The rearrangement links TRBV2 to TRBJ2-6; 13 bases align to TRBD2. The clonotype was recovered from a female donor older than 55 with stage I lung adenocarcinoma. CDR3 nucleotides: TGTGCCAGCAGTGCGACTAGCGGGGGGTCCTCTGGGGCCAACGTCCTGACTTTC. Protein: CASSATSGGSSGANVLTF.